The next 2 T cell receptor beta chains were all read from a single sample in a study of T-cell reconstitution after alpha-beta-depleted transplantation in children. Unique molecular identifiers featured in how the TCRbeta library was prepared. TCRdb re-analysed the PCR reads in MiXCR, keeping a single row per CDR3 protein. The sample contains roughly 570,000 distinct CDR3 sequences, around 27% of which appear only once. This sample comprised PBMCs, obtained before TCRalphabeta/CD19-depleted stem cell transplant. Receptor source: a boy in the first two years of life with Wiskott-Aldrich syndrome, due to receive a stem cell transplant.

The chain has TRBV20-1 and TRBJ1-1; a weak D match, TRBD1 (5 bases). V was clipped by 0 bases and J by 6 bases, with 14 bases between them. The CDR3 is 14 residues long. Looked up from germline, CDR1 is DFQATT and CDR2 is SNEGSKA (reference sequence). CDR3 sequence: CSARDGAANPEAFF. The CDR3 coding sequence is TGCAGTGCTAGAGATGGGGCAGCAAACCCTGAAGCTTTCTTT.

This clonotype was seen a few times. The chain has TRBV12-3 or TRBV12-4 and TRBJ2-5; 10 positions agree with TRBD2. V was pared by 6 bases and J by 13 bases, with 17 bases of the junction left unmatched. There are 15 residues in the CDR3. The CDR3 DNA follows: TGTGCCAGCAGATTAAATCCGGGACTAGCGTTCGAGGCGTACTTC. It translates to CASRLNPGLAFEAYF.